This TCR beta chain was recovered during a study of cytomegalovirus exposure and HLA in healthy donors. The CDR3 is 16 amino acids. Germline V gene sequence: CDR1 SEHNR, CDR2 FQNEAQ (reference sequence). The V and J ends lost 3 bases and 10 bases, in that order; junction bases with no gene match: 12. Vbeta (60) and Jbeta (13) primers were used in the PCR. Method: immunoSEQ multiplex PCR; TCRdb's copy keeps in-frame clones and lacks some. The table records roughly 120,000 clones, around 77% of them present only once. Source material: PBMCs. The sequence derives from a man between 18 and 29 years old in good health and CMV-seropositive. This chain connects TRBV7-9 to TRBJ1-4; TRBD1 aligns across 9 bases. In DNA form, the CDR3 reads TGTGCCAGCAGCTTCAATCCCGGGACAGGGTCGGGAAAACTGTTTTTT. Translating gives CASSFNPGTGSGKLFF. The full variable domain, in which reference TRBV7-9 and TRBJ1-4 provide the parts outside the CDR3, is DTGVSQNPRHKITKRGQNVTFRCDPISEHNRLYWYRQTLGQGPEFLTYFQNEAQLEKSRLLSDRFSAERPKGSFSTLEIQRTEQGDSAMYLCASSFNPGTGSGKLFFGSGTQLSVL.